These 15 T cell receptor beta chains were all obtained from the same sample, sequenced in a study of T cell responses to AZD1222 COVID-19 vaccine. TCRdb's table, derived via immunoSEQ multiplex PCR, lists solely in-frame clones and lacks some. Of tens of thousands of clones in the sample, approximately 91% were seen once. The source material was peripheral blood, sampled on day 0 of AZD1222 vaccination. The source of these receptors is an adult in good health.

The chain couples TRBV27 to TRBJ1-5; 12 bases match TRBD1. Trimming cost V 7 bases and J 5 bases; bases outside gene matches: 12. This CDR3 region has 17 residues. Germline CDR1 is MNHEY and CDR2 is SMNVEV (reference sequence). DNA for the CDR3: TGTGCCAGCATCTTCCCGGGACAGGGGGCGATGGATCAGCCCCAGCATTTT. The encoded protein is CASIFPGQGAMDQPQHF.

The CDR3 here is CASSHPFISNTEAFF. The CDR3 region has the DNA TGCGCCAGCAGCCACCCCTTCATATCGAACACTGAAGCTTTCTTT. The chain carries TRBV4-1 and TRBJ1-1; no definite D call. Germline V gene sequence: CDR1 MGHRA, CDR2 YSYEKL. Trimming cost V 3 bases and J 1 base, with 12 bases left between them. This CDR3 has 15 residues.

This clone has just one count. CDR3 protein: CASSYPGLAGVYEQYF. The CDR3 bases are TGTGCCAGCAGTTACCCGGGACTAGCGGGGGTATACGAGCAGTACTTC. J is TRBJ2-7 and V is TRBV6-2 or TRBV6-3; the match to TRBD2 covers 14 bases. V was pared by 2 bases and J by 4 bases, with 4 bases of the junction left unmatched. The length of the CDR3 is 16 residues. The germline V gene has CDR1 MNHEY and CDR2 SVGEGT.

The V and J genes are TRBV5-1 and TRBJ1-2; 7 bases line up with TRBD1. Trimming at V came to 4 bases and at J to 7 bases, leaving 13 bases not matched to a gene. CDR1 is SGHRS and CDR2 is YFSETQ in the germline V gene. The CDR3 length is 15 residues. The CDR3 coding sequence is TGCGCCAGCAGCGCAGACAGGGTAGTTTCAGGTGGCTACACCTTC. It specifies CASSADRVVSGGYTF.

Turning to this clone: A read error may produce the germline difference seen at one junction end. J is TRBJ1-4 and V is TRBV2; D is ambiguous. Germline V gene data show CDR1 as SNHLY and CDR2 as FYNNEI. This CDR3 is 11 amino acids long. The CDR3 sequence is CASREGEKLFF. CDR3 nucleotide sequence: TGTGCCAGCAGGGAAGGTGAAAAACTGTTTTTT.

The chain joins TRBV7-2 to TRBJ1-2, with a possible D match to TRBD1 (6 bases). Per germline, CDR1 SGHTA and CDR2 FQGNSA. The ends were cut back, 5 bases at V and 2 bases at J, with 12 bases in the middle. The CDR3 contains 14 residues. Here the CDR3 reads CASSRRQANYGYTF. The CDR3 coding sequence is TGTGCCAGCAGCCGGAGACAGGCCAACTATGGCTACACCTTC.

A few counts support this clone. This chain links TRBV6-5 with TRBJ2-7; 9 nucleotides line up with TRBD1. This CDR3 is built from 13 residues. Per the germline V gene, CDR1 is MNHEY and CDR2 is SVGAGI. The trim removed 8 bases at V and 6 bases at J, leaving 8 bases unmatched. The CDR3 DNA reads TGTGCCAGCCGGGACAGGGTATGGGGCGAGCAGTACTTC. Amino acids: CASRDRVWGEQYF.

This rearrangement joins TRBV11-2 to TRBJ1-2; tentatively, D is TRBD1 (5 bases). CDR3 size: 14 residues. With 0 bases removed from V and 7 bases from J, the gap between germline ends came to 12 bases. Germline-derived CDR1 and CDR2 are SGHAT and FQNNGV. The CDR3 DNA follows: TGTGCCAGCAGCTTAGAAAGGTCGGGACGTGGCTACACCTTC. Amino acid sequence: CASSLERSGRGYTF.

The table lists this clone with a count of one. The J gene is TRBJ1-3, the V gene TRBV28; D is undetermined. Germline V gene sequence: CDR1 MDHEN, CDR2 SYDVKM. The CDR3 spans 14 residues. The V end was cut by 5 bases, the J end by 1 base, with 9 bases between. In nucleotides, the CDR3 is TGTGCCAGCAGTGTAGTGGGTTCTGGAAACACCATATATTTT. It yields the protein CASSVVGSGNTIYF.

This CDR3 reads CASNGGSYNEQFF. In nucleotides, the CDR3 is TGTGCCAGCAATGGAGGCAGCTACAATGAGCAGTTCTTC. The chain joins TRBV6-6 to TRBJ2-1; D is perhaps TRBD2 (5 bases). Germline CDR1 MNHNY, CDR2 SVGAGI (reference sequence). The CDR3 extends over 13 amino acids. The V end was cut by 7 bases, the J end by 3 bases, with 10 bases between.

CDR3 in amino acids: CASSRGEDSPLHF. For the CDR3, the DNA is TGTGCCAGCAGTAGGGGAGAGGATTCACCCCTCCACTTT. The chain couples TRBV6-5 to TRBJ1-6, with D tentatively TRBD1 (5 bases). V was trimmed by 5 bases and J by 8 bases, leaving 10 bases between them. CDR3 length: 13 residues. From germline, CDR1 is MNHEY and CDR2 SVGAGI.

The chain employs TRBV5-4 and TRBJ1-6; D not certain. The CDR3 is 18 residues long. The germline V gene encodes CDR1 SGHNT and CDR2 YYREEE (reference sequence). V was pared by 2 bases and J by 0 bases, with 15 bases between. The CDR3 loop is CASSLVLRPSSYNSPLHF. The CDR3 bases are TGTGCCAGCAGCTTAGTCCTCCGCCCGAGCTCCTATAATTCACCCCTCCACTTT.

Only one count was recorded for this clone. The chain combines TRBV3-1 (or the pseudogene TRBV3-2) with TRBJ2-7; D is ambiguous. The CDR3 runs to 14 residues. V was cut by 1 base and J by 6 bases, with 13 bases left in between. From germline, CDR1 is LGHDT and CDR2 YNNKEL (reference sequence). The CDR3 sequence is CASSQGVRASEQYF. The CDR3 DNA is TGTGCCAGCAGCCAAGGGGTCCGGGCCTCCGAGCAGTACTTC.

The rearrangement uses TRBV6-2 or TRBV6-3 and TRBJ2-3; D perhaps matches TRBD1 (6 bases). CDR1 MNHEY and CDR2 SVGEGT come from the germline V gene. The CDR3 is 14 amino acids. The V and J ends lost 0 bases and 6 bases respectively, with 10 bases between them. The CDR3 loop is CASSYSRGGDTQYF. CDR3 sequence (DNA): TGTGCCAGCAGTTACTCCAGGGGCGGGGATACGCAGTATTTT.

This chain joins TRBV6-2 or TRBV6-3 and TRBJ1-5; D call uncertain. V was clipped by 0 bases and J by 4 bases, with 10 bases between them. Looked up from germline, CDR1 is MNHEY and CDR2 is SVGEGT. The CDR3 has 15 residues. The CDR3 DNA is TGTGCCAGCAGTTACTCGGTCCTCATTAATCAGCCCCAGCATTTT. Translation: CASSYSVLINQPQHF.